These 16 T cell receptor beta chains share one sample of origin, sequenced in a study of cytomegalovirus exposure and HLA in healthy donors. PCR primers comprised 60 Vbeta and 13 Jbeta primers. Sequenced by immunoSEQ multiplex PCR; TCRdb stores in-frame clones only, minus some. This sample yields under 150,000 clones, of which 60% to 85% are seen a single time; 3.5% to 4% belongs to the top ten. Input material: PBMCs. Receptor source: a young man in good health and CMV-seronegative.

V is TRBV19 and J is TRBJ1-6; 7 nucleotides align to TRBD1. The V segment lost 5 bases and the J segment 9 bases; nucleotides outside the gene matches: 7. Germline lookup yields CDR1 LNHDA and CDR2 SQIVND (reference sequence). CDR3 length equals 14 residues. In DNA form, the CDR3 reads TGTGCCAGTAGTTTTAAAGGGACAGTTTCACCCCTCCACTTT. This translates into CASSFKGTVSPLHF.

The rearrangement uses TRBV18 and TRBJ1-1, with unresolved D. With 4 bases removed from V and 2 bases from J, the gap between germline ends came to 8 bases. Germline V gene lookup returns CDR1 KGHSH and CDR2 LQKENI. This CDR3 is 13 amino acids long. The chain's CDR3 is CASSREGNTEAFF. DNA of the CDR3: TGTGCCAGCTCACGCGAGGGTAACACTGAAGCTTTCTTT.

The J gene is TRBJ1-1, the V gene TRBV29-1; D is perhaps TRBD1 (6 bases). The CDR3 contains 12 residues. Germline lookup yields CDR1 SQVTM and CDR2 ANQGSEA. The ends were cut back, 6 bases at V and 1 base at J, with 9 bases in the middle. CDR3 in DNA: TGCAGCGTGACAGGTTCGAACACTGAAGCTTTCTTT. Translation gives CSVTGSNTEAFF. The full variable domain, its missing parts supplied by reference TRBV29-1 and TRBJ1-1, is SAVISQKPSRDICQRGTSLTIQCQVDSQVTMMFWYRQQPGQSLTLIATANQGSEATYESGFVIDKFPISRPNLTFSTLTVSNMSPEDSSIYLCSVTGSNTEAFFGQGTRLTVV.

The chain uses TRBV6-1 and TRBJ2-5; TRBD2 matches 10 bases. The ends lost 8 bases at V and 5 bases at J; junction bases unmatched: 8. CDR3 size: 14 residues. The germline V gene has CDR1 MNHNS and CDR2 SASEGT. The CDR3 loop reads CASFPTSGQETQYF. The CDR3 DNA sequence: TGTGCCAGCTTTCCGACTAGCGGGCAGGAGACCCAGTACTTC.

The chain couples TRBV18 to TRBJ2-5; D perhaps matches TRBD2 (5 bases). Germline V gene data show CDR1 as KGHSH and CDR2 as LQKENI. Deletions cut 3 bases from V and 4 bases from J, with 15 bases between. This CDR3 has 15 residues. The CDR3 reads CASSPALVPGETQYF. In nucleotides, the CDR3 is TGTGCCAGCTCACCGGCACTAGTTCCTGGAGAGACCCAGTACTTC. Complete variable domain (other parts from reference TRBV18 and TRBJ2-5): NAGVMQNPRHLVRRRGQEARLRCSPMKGHSHVYWYRQLPEEGLKFMVYLQKENIIDESGMPKERFSAEFPKEGPSILRIQQVVRGDSAAYFCASSPALVPGETQYFGPGTRLLVL.

The chain joins TRBV7-2 to TRBJ2-5; D gene ambiguous. Gene TRBJ2-7 matches the end of the DNA better, so the J call may be wrong. CDR1 is SGHTA, CDR2 FQGNSA, per germline. There are 11 residues in the CDR3. The CDR3 DNA reads TGTGCCAGCAGCTTAGTCTACGAGCAGTACTTC. Its translation: CASSLVYEQYF.

V is TRBV30 and J is TRBJ2-5, with D possibly matching TRBD1 (6 bases). This CDR3 is built from 14 residues. With 4 bases removed from V and 5 bases from J, the gap between germline ends came to 17 bases. CDR1 is GTSNPN, CDR2 SVGIG, per germline (reference sequence). In nucleotides, the CDR3 is TGTGCCTGGACCCTTGGGGGCGCCGGGGAGACCCAGTACTTC. Its translation: CAWTLGGAGETQYF.

The rearrangement links TRBV13 to TRBJ2-5, with TRBD1 matching over 12 bases. The end of the DNA fits TRBJ2-7 better, so the J call may be wrong. Germline V lookup: CDR1 PRHDT, CDR2 FYEKMQ (reference sequence). This CDR3 comprises 16 residues. The CDR3 DNA reads TGTGCCAGCAGCAGGGGGACAGGGGGCGCGATATACGAGCAGTACTTC. This sequence encodes CASSRGTGGAIYEQYF.

V is TRBV7-3 and J is TRBJ2-2; 10 bases map to TRBD1. Germline V CDR1 and CDR2: SGHTA, FQGTGA. With V trimmed by 1 base and J by 7 bases, 6 bases remained unmatched. This CDR3 is 16 amino acids long. CDR3 sequence: CASSLKGQGFGGELFF. The DNA for the CDR3 is TGTGCCAGCAGCTTAAAGGGACAGGGGTTCGGCGGGGAGCTGTTTTTT.

The V and J genes are TRBV6-5 and TRBJ1-3; unclear D gene. Trimming took off 5 bases at V and 2 bases at J, with 7 bases between the two ends. Germline V lookup: CDR1 MNHEY, CDR2 SVGAGI. The CDR3 is 13 amino acids. The DNA for the CDR3 is TGTGCCAGCAGTAGAGGAACTGGAAACACCATATATTTT. It yields the protein CASSRGTGNTIYF.

This chain's CDR3 is CASSPGQYYEQYF. Written as DNA, the CDR3 is TGCGCCAGCAGCCCTGGTCAGTACTACGAGCAGTACTTC. The genes are TRBV5-1 and TRBJ2-7; no firm D call. The V gene's germline CDR1 is SGHRS and CDR2 YFSETQ. CDR3 length equals 13 residues. The V end lost 4 bases, the J end lost 3 bases, and 11 bases lay between the germline ends.

Details on this clone: The junction and the germline gene differ at one end; a read error may be behind it. The sample carries other DNA sequences with the same CDR3. The genes are TRBV11-2 and TRBJ2-2, with TRBD2 as a possible D gene (5 bases). CDR1 is SGHAT, CDR2 FQNNGV, per germline. The CDR3 loop spans 14 amino acids. CDR3 loop: CASCGHPRVGELFF. The CDR3 bases are TGCGCCTCTTGCGGGCATCCCCGGGTCGGGGAGCTGTTTTTT. Complete variable domain (other parts from reference TRBV11-2 and TRBJ2-2): EAGVAQSPRYKIIEKRQSVAFWCNPISGHATLYWYQQILGQGPKLLIQFQNNGVVDDSQLPKDRFSAERLKGVDSTLKIQPAKLEDSAVYLCASCGHPRVGELFFGEGSRLTVL.

The V and J genes are TRBV27 and TRBJ1-5; no definite D call. Trimming left V 5 bases short and J 4 bases short, with 12 bases between. The CDR3 is 14 residues long. Looked up from germline, CDR1 is MNHEY and CDR2 is SMNVEV (reference sequence). The CDR3, as DNA: TGTGCCAGCAGTGCGGGGTATAAGAATCAGCCCCAGCATTTT. The encoded protein is CASSAGYKNQPQHF.

In nucleotides, the CDR3 is TGTGCCAGTAGTATAATAGGGGAGGGGTACAATGAGCAGTTCTTC. Its protein is CASSIIGEGYNEQFF. The chain has TRBV19 and TRBJ2-1, with 7 positions matching TRBD2. The germline V gene has CDR1 LNHDA and CDR2 SQIVND (reference sequence). Trimming at V came to 2 bases and at J to 4 bases, leaving 5 bases not matched to a gene. The CDR3 extends over 15 amino acids.

This clone was seen more than once but under ten times. The chain recombines TRBV18 with TRBJ2-1; 10 nucleotides line up with TRBD2. CDR1 KGHSH and CDR2 LQKENI come from the germline V gene. The CDR3 sequence is 18 residues long. J was trimmed by 4 bases and V by 3 bases; bases with no gene match: 12. The CDR3 spells CASSPSDFSSGRYNEQFF. Written as DNA, the CDR3 is TGTGCCAGCTCACCCTCCGACTTTTCTAGCGGGAGATACAATGAGCAGTTCTTC.

The rearrangement joins TRBV19 to TRBJ1-4; D is possibly TRBD1 (6 bases). Germline values: CDR1 LNHDA, CDR2 SQIVND (reference sequence). The V end was cut by 10 bases, the J end by 4 bases, with 13 bases between. The CDR3 runs 13 residues. CDR3 nucleotide sequence: TGTGCCACCTTCGACAGGAATAATGAAAAACTGTTTTTT. It yields the protein CATFDRNNEKLFF.